The present entry profiles one TCR beta chain with its context. These data are taken from a study of control samples from healthy donors and cancer patients. The data were produced by immunoSEQ multiplex PCR, yet TCRdb's version contains in-frame clones alone and is incomplete. The profile shows roughly 130,000 clones, 80% to 95% of them singletons. Per the germline V gene, CDR1 is MNHEY and CDR2 is SVGAGI. Trimming removed 1 base from V and 0 bases from J, with 4 bases in between. The CDR3 has 15 amino acids. The chain combines TRBV6-5 with TRBJ2-6, with no clear D. This TCR was sampled from a man between 18 and 35 years old in good health. The sequencing sample was made of blood. The DNA of the CDR3 is TGTGCCAGCAGTTACTTGCTCTCTGGGGCCAACGTCCTGACTTTC. This encodes CASSYLLSGANVLTF.